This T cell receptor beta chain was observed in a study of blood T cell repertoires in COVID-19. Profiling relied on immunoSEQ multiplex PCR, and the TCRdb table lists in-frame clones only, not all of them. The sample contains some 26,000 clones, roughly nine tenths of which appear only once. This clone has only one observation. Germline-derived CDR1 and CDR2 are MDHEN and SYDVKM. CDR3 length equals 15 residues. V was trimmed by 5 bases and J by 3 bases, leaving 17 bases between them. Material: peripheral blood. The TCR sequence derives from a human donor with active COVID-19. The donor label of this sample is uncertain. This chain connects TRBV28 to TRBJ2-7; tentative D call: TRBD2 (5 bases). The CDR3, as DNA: TGTGCCAGCAGTCCCTCGGTAGGCGGGCGCTACGAGCAGTACTTC. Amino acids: CASSPSVGGRYEQYF.